These 20 T cell receptor beta chains originate from one sample sequenced in a study of blood T cell repertoires in COVID-19. Sequencing used immunoSEQ multiplex PCR; TCRdb keeps in-frame clones, though not all of them. The data show 100,000 to 150,000 clones, 74% seen once. The sample comprised peripheral blood. These receptors all stem from a man between 60 and 75 years old with acute or convalescent COVID-19.

This rearrangement joins TRBV16 to TRBJ2-1, with D hard to call. Trimming shortened V by 4 bases and J by 4 bases, and 11 bases separated the two germline ends. Germline CDR1 reads KGHSY; CDR2 reads FQNENV. The CDR3 is made up of 14 amino acids. CDR3 bases: TGTGCCAGCAGCCGAACTACTGAATACAATGAGCAGTTCTTC. It specifies CASSRTTEYNEQFF. The full variable domain, its missing parts supplied by reference TRBV16 and TRBJ2-1, is GEEVAQTPKHLVRGEGQKAKLYCAPIKGHSYVFWYQQVLKNEFKFLISFQNENVFDETGMPKERFSAKCLPNSPCSLEIQATKLEDSAVYFCASSRTTEYNEQFFGPGTRLTVL.

The V call is TRBV14, the J call TRBJ2-3; weak D call: TRBD1 (5 bases). This CDR3 has 14 amino acids. V lost 4 bases and J 2 bases, leaving 10 bases between the germline ends. Germline loops: CDR1 SGHDN, CDR2 FVKESK. CDR3 in amino acids: CASSLIRDTDTQYF. CDR3 DNA: TGTGCCAGCAGCCTAATCAGGGACACAGATACGCAGTATTTT.

This sequence joins TRBV30 and TRBJ2-1; TRBD2 aligns across 13 bases. The V gene end was trimmed by 3 bases and the J gene end by 6 bases; junction bases not matched to a gene: 2. Germline V lookup: CDR1 GTSNPN, CDR2 SVGIG (reference sequence). There are 14 residues in the CDR3. The DNA of the CDR3 is TGTGCCTGGAGCAGGACTAGCGGGAGCAATGAGCAGTTCTTC. Translation: CAWSRTSGSNEQFF.

This chain uses TRBV2 with TRBJ2-7; 7 bases agree with TRBD2. Germline loops: CDR1 SNHLY, CDR2 FYNNEI. Unmatched junction bases numbered 4, after V lost 8 bases and J lost 0 bases. This CDR3 comprises 13 residues. The CDR3 nucleotides are TGTGCCAGCCAGCGGGACGCCTCCTACGAGCAGTACTTC. This codes for CASQRDASYEQYF.

This clone showed up just once. This chain joins TRBV7-3 and TRBJ1-1; D not resolved. The length of the CDR3 is 13 residues. The germline CDR1 and CDR2 sequences are SGHTA and FQGTGA. The V gene lost 5 bases and the J gene lost 4 bases, with 11 bases spanning the gap. CDR3 bases: TGTGCCAGCAGCCCATGGCTGTCCACTGAAGCTTTCTTT. Encoded protein: CASSPWLSTEAFF.

The genes are TRBV10-3 and TRBJ2-1; unclear D gene. This CDR3 has 11 residues. V lost 5 bases to trimming and J lost 8 bases, with 7 bases between them. Germline loops: CDR1 ENHRY, CDR2 SYGVKD. Here the CDR3 reads CAISPSDEQFF. CDR3 coding DNA: TGTGCCATCAGTCCCTCGGATGAGCAGTTCTTC.

This clone has just one count. The gene calls are TRBV7-8 and TRBJ1-5; D unresolved. The germline V gene has CDR1 SGHVS and CDR2 FQNEAQ. The CDR3 has 14 residues. The germline V and J ends were trimmed by 4 bases and 5 bases, with 12 bases remaining between them. This CDR3 is CASSSTPGYQPQHF. The DNA for the CDR3 is TGTGCCAGCAGCTCAACTCCGGGGTATCAGCCCCAGCATTTT.

The V call is TRBV6-1, the J call TRBJ1-1; the D is unclear. CDR1 and CDR2 (germline): MNHNS, SASEGT. V lost 2 bases and J lost 10, with 17 bases in between. This CDR3 is built from 14 residues. The CDR3 protein is CASSESGRMEGAFF. The CDR3 nucleotides read TGTGCCAGCAGTGAATCGGGTAGAATGGAGGGAGCTTTCTTT.

The chain joins TRBV6-5 to TRBJ2-5; D is uncertain. The CDR3 runs to 15 residues. Germline V gene data show CDR1 as MNHEY and CDR2 as SVGAGI. The V end lost 2 bases, the J end lost 4 bases, and 14 bases lay between the germline ends. The CDR3 protein is CASSYMGAGLETQYF. Here the CDR3 DNA reads TGTGCCAGCAGTTACATGGGTGCAGGTCTAGAGACCCAGTACTTC.

The chain uses TRBV18 and TRBJ1-1; D possibly corresponds to TRBD1 (5 bases). Trimming cost V 6 bases and J 6 bases, with 26 bases left between them. There are 17 residues in the CDR3. Germline assignment: CDR1 KGHSH and CDR2 LQKENI. The CDR3 DNA sequence: TGTGCCAGCTCGCAACCATACATCGGGGGTCTTCGAGCTGAAGCTTTCTTT. Translating gives CASSQPYIGGLRAEAFF.

The chain couples TRBV7-9 to TRBJ1-2; 7 bases match TRBD1. Germline V gives CDR1 SEHNR, CDR2 FQNEAQ (reference sequence). There are 14 residues in the CDR3. Trimming at V came to 3 bases and at J to 4 bases, leaving 5 bases not matched to a gene. The chain's CDR3 is CASSFGGGPYGYTF. The CDR3 DNA reads as TGTGCCAGCAGCTTTGGAGGGGGCCCCTATGGCTACACCTTC.

The V and J genes are TRBV6-5 and TRBJ2-7, with D unresolved. V was shortened by 4 bases and J by 1 base, with 8 bases between the two germline ends. CDR3 size: 13 residues. Germline loops: CDR1 MNHEY, CDR2 SVGAGI. The DNA for the CDR3 is TGTGCCAGCAGTTCTAGAATGTCCTACGAGCAGTACTTC. Amino acid sequence: CASSSRMSYEQYF.

Concerning this clone itself: In the same sample, other DNA sequences code for this CDR3. The chain couples TRBV12-3 or TRBV12-4 to TRBJ1-2; a possible D gene is TRBD1 (6 bases). Trimming removed 6 bases from V and 4 bases from J, with 12 bases in between. This CDR3 has 13 amino acids. The CDR3 spells CASSSRGGYGYTF. CDR3 in DNA: TGTGCCAGCAGCTCTAGGGGGGGCTATGGCTACACCTTC.

V usage is TRBV7-9 and J usage is TRBJ1-3; no reliable D call. Germline V gives CDR1 SEHNR, CDR2 FQNEAQ (reference sequence). V lost 4 bases to trimming and J lost 4 bases, with 14 bases between them. The CDR3 spans 15 residues. CDR3 region: CASSSSLGAGNTIYF. CDR3 coding DNA: TGTGCCAGCAGCTCCTCCCTGGGAGCCGGAAACACCATATATTTT.

This clone is termed large (0.1 to 1%). The chain links TRBV7-2 to TRBJ1-1; 10 bases match TRBD1. Germline CDR1 and CDR2: SGHTA and FQGNSA. With V trimmed by 5 bases and J by 3 bases, 6 bases remained unmatched. The CDR3 is 15 amino acids. CDR3 nucleotides: TGTGCCAGCAGCACATGGACAGGGGGAGACACTGAAGCTTTCTTT. It encodes CASSTWTGGDTEAFF.

This clone was counted a few times. CDR3 nucleotide sequence: TGTGCCAGCAGCCTAAGTGAGAGCTATGGCTACACCTTC. It yields the protein CASSLSESYGYTF. V and J are TRBV2 and TRBJ1-2; D gene ambiguous. The CDR3 covers 13 residues. Looked up from germline, CDR1 is SNHLY and CDR2 is FYNNEI. Trimming shortened V by 6 bases and J by 4 bases, and 12 bases separated the two germline ends.

The chain combines TRBV19 with TRBJ2-1; 9 positions match TRBD2. The germline V gene has CDR1 LNHDA and CDR2 SQIVND (reference sequence). The CDR3 consists of 15 residues. Trimming took 1 base from V and 2 from J; bases not matched to a gene: 0. The CDR3 DNA reads TGTGCCAGTAGTATAGGGACTAGCGCCTACAATGAGCAGTTCTTC. This encodes CASSIGTSAYNEQFF.

The chain uses TRBV2 and TRBJ2-7; tentative D call: TRBD1 (6 bases). V lost 6 bases and J lost 6, with 15 bases in between. The V gene's germline CDR1 is SNHLY and CDR2 FYNNEI. CDR3 length: 13 residues. DNA of the CDR3: TGTGCCAGCAGGCCCGAAGCAGGGGCCGAGCAGTACTTC. Amino acid sequence: CASRPEAGAEQYF.

This clone was counted once. The chain couples TRBV11-2 to TRBJ2-5; D is perhaps TRBD1 (5 bases). The CDR3 has 16 residues. The V gene lost 2 bases and the J gene lost 4 bases, with 17 bases spanning the gap. Germline V gives CDR1 SGHAT, CDR2 FQNNGV. DNA of the CDR3: TGTGCCAGCAGCTTACAGGGCAGTAGAACACCAGAGACCCAGTACTTC. Translating it yields CASSLQGSRTPETQYF.

The rearrangement uses TRBV5-1 and TRBJ2-1; tentative D call: TRBD1 (7 bases). V dropped 6 bases and J dropped 1 base, with 11 bases sitting between them. The CDR3 has 14 amino acids. The germline CDR1 and CDR2 sequences are SGHRS and YFSETQ. The CDR3 spells CASMAGGSYNEQFF. The CDR3 coding sequence is TGCGCCAGCATGGCAGGGGGGTCCTACAATGAGCAGTTCTTC. Drawing the rest from reference TRBV5-1 and TRBJ2-1, the complete variable domain is KAGVTQTPRYLIKTRGQQVTLSCSPISGHRSVSWYQQTPGQGLQFLFEYFSETQRNKGNFPGRFSGRQFSNSRSEMNVSTLELGDSALYLCASMAGGSYNEQFFGPGTRLTVL.